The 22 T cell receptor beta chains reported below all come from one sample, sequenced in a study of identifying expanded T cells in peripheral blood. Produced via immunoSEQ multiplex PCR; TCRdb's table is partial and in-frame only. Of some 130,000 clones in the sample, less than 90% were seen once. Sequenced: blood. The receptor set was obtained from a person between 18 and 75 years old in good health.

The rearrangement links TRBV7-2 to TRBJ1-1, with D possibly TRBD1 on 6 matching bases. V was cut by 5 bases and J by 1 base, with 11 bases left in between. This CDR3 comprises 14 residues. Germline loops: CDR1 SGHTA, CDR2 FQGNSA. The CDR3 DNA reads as TGTGCCAGCAGCCGGGGACACTCGAACACTGAAGCTTTCTTT. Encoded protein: CASSRGHSNTEAFF.

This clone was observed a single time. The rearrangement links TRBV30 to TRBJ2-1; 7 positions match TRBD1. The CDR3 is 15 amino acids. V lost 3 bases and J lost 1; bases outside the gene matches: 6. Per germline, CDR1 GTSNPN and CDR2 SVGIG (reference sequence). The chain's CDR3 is CAWRRDSSSYNEQFF. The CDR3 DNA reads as TGTGCCTGGAGACGGGACAGTAGTTCCTACAATGAGCAGTTCTTC.

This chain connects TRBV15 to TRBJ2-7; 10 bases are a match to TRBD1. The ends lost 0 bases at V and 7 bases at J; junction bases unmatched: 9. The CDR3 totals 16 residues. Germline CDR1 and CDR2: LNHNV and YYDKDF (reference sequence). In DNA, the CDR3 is TGTGCCACCAGCAGAGATTTGGGGACAGGGGCGAGGGAGCAGTACTTC. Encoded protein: CATSRDLGTGAREQYF.

DNA for the CDR3: TGCGCCAGCACTCTTGGAGGGGGTCCGAACACCGGGGAGCTGTTTTTT. As protein: CASTLGGGPNTGELFF. The V gene is TRBV5-1, the J gene TRBJ2-2; D may be TRBD1 or TRBD2 (6 bases each). CDR1 is SGHRS, CDR2 YFSETQ, per germline. CDR3 length: 16 residues. V lost 6 bases and J 0 bases, leaving 15 bases between the germline ends.

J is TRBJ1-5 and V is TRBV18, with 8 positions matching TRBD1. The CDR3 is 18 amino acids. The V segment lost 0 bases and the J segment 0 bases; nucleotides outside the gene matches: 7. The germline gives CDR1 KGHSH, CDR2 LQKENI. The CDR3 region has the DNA TGTGCCAGCTCACCACCCGGGACAGGAGCTTATAGCAATCAGCCCCAGCATTTT. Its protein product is CASSPPGTGAYSNQPQHF.

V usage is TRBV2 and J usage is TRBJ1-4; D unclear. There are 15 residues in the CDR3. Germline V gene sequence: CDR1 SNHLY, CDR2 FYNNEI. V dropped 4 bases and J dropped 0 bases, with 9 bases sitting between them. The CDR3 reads CASSAKLATNEKLFF. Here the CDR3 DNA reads TGTGCCAGCAGTGCGAAACTTGCAACTAATGAAAAACTGTTTTTT.

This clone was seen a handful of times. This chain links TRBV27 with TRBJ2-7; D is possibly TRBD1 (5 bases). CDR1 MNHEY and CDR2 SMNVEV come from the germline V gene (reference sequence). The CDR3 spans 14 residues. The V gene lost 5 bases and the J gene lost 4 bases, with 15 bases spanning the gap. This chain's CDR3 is CASSQKKTVYEQYF. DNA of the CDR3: TGTGCCAGCAGTCAAAAAAAGACAGTATACGAGCAGTACTTC.

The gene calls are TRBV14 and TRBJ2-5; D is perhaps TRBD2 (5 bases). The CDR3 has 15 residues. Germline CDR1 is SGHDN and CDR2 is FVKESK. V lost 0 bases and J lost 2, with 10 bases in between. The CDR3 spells CASSQDIRTQETQYF. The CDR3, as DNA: TGTGCCAGCAGCCAAGATATCCGGACTCAAGAGACCCAGTACTTC.

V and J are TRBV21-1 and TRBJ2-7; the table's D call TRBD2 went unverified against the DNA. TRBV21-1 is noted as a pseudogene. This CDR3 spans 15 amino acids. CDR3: CASTPVREWANEQYF. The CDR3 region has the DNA TGTGCCAGCACGCCGGTCCGGGAGTGGGCTAACGAGCAGTACTTC.

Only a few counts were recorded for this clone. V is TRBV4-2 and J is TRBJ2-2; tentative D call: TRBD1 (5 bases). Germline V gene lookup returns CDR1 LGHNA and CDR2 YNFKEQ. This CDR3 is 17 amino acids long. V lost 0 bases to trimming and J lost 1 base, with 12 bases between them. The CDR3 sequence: CASSQETRTLNTGELFF. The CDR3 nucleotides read TGTGCCAGCAGCCAAGAAACCCGGACATTGAACACCGGGGAGCTGTTTTTT.

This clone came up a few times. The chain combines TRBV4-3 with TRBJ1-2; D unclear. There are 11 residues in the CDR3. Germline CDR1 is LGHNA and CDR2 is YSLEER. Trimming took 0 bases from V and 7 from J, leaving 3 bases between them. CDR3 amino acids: CASSQDPGYTF. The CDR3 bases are TGCGCCAGCAGCCAAGATCCTGGCTACACCTTC.

The CDR3 DNA follows: TGTGCCAGCTCCCCGGACAGAGAAAACAATGAGCAGTTCTTC. It codes for CASSPDRENNEQFF. This chain connects TRBV18 to TRBJ2-1; a weak D match, TRBD1 (6 bases). Trimming shortened V by 6 bases and J by 5 bases, and 14 bases separated the two germline ends. Germline CDR1 is KGHSH and CDR2 is LQKENI. This CDR3 is built from 14 residues.

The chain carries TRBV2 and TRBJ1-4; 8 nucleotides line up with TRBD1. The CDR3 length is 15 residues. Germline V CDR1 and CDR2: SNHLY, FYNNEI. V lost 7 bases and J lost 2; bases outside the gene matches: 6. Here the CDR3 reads CASTGQGGTNEKLFF. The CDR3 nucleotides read TGTGCCAGCACTGGACAGGGAGGGACTAATGAAAAACTGTTTTTT. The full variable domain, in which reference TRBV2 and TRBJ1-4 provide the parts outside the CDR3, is EPEVTQTPSHQVTQMGQEVILRCVPISNHLYFYWYRQILGQKVEFLVSFYNNEISEKSEIFDDQFSVERPDGSNFTLKIRSTKLEDSAMYFCASTGQGGTNEKLFFGSGTQLSVL.

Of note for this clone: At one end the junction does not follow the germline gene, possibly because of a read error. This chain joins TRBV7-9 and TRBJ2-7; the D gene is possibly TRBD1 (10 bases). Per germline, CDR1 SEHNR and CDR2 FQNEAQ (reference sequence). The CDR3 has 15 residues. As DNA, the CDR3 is TGTGCCAGCAGCCTAGCGGGGACAGGGGCCTACGAGCAGTACTTC. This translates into CASSLAGTGAYEQYF.

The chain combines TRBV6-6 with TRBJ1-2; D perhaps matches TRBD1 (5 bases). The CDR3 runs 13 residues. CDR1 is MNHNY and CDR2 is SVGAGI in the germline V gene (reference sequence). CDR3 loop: CAVKGESDYGYTF. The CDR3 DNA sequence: TGTGCTGTCAAAGGGGAATCGGACTATGGCTACACCTTC.

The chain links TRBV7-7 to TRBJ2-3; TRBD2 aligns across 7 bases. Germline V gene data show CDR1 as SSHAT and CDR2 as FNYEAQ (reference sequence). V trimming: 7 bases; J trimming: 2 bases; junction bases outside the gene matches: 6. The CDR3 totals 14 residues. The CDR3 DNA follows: TGTGCCAGCACCCCCGGGGGGATCACAGATACGCAGTATTTT. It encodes CASTPGGITDTQYF.

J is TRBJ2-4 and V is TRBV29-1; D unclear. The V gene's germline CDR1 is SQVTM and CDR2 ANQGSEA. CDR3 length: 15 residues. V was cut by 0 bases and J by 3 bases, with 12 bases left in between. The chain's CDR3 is CSVEEGGVGKNIQYF. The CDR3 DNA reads TGCAGCGTTGAAGAAGGTGGTGTGGGCAAAAACATTCAGTACTTC.

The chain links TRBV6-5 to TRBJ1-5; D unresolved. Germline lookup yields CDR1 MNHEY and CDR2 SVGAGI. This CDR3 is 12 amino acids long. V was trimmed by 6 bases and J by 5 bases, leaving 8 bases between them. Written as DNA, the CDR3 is TGTGCCAGCAGGGACGGTGATCAGCCCCAGCATTTT. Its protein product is CASRDGDQPQHF.

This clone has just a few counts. As DNA, the CDR3 is TGTGCCAGCAGCTTACTTCTACGGGGCTCTGGAAACACCATATATTTT. This gives the protein CASSLLLRGSGNTIYF. The V call is TRBV13, the J call TRBJ1-3; D is undetermined. The CDR3 consists of 16 residues. V lost 2 bases to trimming and J lost 0 bases, with 11 bases between them. Germline V gives CDR1 PRHDT, CDR2 FYEKMQ (reference sequence).

This CDR3 reads CASSFSGGGSGNTIYF. The CDR3 bases are TGTGCCAGCAGCTTTTCAGGGGGCGGCTCTGGAAACACCATATATTTT. The chain uses TRBV7-9 and TRBJ1-3; TRBD1 matches at 8 bases. Trimming cost V 3 bases and J 0 bases; bases outside gene matches: 4. Per the germline V gene, CDR1 is SEHNR and CDR2 is FQNEAQ (reference sequence). The CDR3 extends over 16 amino acids. Combining the CDR3 with reference TRBV7-9 and TRBJ1-3 gives the whole variable domain DTGVSQNPRHKITKRGQNVTFRCDPISEHNRLYWYRQTLGQGPEFLTYFQNEAQLEKSRLLSDRFSAERPKGSFSTLEIQRTEQGDSAMYLCASSFSGGGSGNTIYFGEGSWLTVV.

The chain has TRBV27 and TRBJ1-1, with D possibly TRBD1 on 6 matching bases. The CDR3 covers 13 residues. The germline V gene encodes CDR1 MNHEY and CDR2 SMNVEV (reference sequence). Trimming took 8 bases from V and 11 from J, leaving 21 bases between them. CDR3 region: CASRSVGAVGAFF. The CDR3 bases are TGTGCCAGCCGTTCTGTGGGGGCGGTAGGGGCTTTCTTT.

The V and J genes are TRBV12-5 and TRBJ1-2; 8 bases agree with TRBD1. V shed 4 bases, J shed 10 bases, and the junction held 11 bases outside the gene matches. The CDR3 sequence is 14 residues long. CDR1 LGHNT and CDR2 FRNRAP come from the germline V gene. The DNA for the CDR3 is TGTGCTAGTGGTTCGCAGGGGGCGCAAGCCAACTACACCTTC. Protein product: CASGSQGAQANYTF.